This TCR beta chain was sequenced for a study of T-cell reconstitution after alpha-beta-depleted transplantation in children. Study findings and constraints: The authors attributed T-cell counts and diversity one year after transplant mostly to newly produced T cells.

Unique molecular identifiers were incorporated into the prepared TCRbeta library. TCRdb recomputed calls from the PCR reads with MiXCR, one row per CDR3 protein. Counted here are roughly 200,000 distinct CDR3 sequences, under 8.5% occurring once; the ten biggest clones make up 35%. Losses at the gene ends were 2 bases for V and 8 bases for J; bases not matched to a gene: 4. There are 13 residues in the CDR3. Per the germline V gene, CDR1 is DFQATT and CDR2 is SNEGSKA (reference sequence). This clonotype appeared a few times. Its matching antigen is unknown. The V gene is TRBV20-1, the J gene TRBJ2-1; 9 bases are shared with TRBD2. The sequence derives from a male patient aged 2-15 years who had a stem cell transplant for acute myeloid leukemia, so the T cells may come from the graft donor. The input for sequencing was PBMCs, mostly from graft donor cells, taken 360 days after TCRalphabeta/CD19-depleted stem cell transplant. The chain's CDR3 is CSARPSGAYEQFF. In DNA form, the CDR3 reads TGCAGTGCTAGACCTAGCGGGGCCTATGAGCAGTTCTTC.